Here is one TCR beta chain with its context. Its antigen remains unidentified. The CDR3 runs to 16 residues. With V trimmed by 4 bases and J by 4 bases, 4 bases remained unmatched. The V gene's germline CDR1 is SNHLY and CDR2 FYNNEI. The data were produced by immunoSEQ multiplex PCR, yet TCRdb's version contains in-frame clones alone and is incomplete. Among roughly 15,000 clones, 85% were seen once, and the ten largest hold approximately 3%. Each case's diagnosis was confirmed by two pathologists on H&E. This sample was included in a study of immune evolution from preneoplasia to lung adenocarcinoma. General observations from the study: Clonality was highest in normal lung, lower in later-stage lesions apparently. From normal lung to invasive adenocarcinoma, top clone frequencies appeared to decrease.

The sequence was collected from an older donor with lung adenocarcinoma. Source material: FFPE lung adenocarcinoma in situ tissue. The chain is built from TRBV2 and TRBJ2-1; TRBD2 matches at 13 bases. CDR3 residues: CASSGGLAGPYNEQFF. The CDR3 DNA reads TGTGCCAGCAGTGGGGGACTAGCGGGACCGTACAATGAGCAGTTCTTC.